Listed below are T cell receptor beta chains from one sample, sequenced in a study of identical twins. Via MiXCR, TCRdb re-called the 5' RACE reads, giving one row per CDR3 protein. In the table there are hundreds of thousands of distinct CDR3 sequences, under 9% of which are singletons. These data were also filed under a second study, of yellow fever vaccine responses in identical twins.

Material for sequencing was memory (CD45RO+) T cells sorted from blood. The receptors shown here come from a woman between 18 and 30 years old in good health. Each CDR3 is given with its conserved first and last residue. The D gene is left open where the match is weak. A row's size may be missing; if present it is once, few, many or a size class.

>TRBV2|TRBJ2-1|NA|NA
CASSGTVTAYNEQFF
TGTGCCAGCAGTGGGACTGTAACAGCGTACAATGAGCAGTTCTTC
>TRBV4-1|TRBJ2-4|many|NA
CASSLADLQGIQYF
TGCGCCAGCAGCCTCGCAGATCTACAGGGCATTCAGTACTTC
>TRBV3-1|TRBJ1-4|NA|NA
CASSFRTFNRDEKLFF
TGTGCCAGCAGCTTTAGGACTTTTAATAGGGATGAAAAACTGTTTTTT
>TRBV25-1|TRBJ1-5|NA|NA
CASSEKGDQPQHF
TGTGCCAGCAGTGAAAAGGGGGATCAGCCCCAGCATTTT
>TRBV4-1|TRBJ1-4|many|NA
CASSPRVSTNEKLFF
TGCGCCAGCAGTCCTAGAGTATCTACTAATGAAAAACTGTTTTTT
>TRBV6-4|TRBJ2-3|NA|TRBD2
CASSKIAGGDTDTQYF
TGTGCCAGCAGTAAAATAGCGGGAGGGGACACAGATACGCAGTATTTT
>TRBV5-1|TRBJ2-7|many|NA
CASSLAQGPGYEQYF
TGCGCCAGCAGCTTGGCACAGGGTCCTGGCTACGAGCAGTACTTC
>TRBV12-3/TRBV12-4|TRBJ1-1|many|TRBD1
CASRVGQQNTEAFF
TGTGCCAGCCGAGTGGGACAGCAGAACACTGAAGCTTTCTTT
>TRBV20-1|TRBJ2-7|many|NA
CSALPKGVYEQYF
TGCAGTGCCCTCCCCAAGGGGGTTTACGAGCAGTACTTC
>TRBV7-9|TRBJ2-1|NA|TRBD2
CASSLAAGNSYNEQFF
TGTGCCAGCAGCCTCGCAGCGGGAAACTCCTACAATGAGCAGTTCTTC
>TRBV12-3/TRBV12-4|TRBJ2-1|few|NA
CASSLRSFNEQFF
TGTGCCAGCAGTTTACGCTCCTTCAATGAGCAGTTCTTC
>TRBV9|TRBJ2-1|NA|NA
CASSRLGQGHNEQFF
TGTGCCAGCAGCCGACTTGGGCAGGGTCACAATGAGCAGTTCTTC
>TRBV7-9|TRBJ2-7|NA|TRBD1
CASSLGSGGEEQYF
TGTGCCAGCAGCTTAGGGTCAGGGGGCGAGGAGCAGTACTTC
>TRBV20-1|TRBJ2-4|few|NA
CSAQGGGGIIQYF
TGCAGTGCGCAGGGGGGCGGAGGTATCATTCAGTACTTC
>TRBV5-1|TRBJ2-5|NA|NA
CASSLARGKYQETQYF
TGCGCCAGCAGCTTGGCCCGGGGCAAGTACCAAGAGACCCAGTACTTC
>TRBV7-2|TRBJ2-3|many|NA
CASMGLLTDTQYF
TGTGCCAGCATGGGACTTCTAACAGATACGCAGTATTTT
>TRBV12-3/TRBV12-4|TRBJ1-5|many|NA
CASSFGQDQPQHF
TGTGCCAGCAGTTTCGGGCAGGATCAGCCCCAGCATTTT
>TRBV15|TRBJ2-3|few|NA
CATSRVRGLDTQYF
TGTGCCACCAGCAGAGTGCGGGGGCTGGATACGCAGTATTTT
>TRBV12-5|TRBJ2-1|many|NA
CASGLVLGPYNEQFF
TGTGCTAGTGGTTTGGTACTAGGCCCCTACAATGAGCAGTTCTTC
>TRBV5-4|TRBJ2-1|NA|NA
CASSLESNSYNEQFF
TGTGCCAGCAGCTTGGAGAGTAACTCCTACAATGAGCAGTTCTTC
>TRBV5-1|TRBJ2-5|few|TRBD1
CASSSGGIGSKETQYF
TGCGCCAGCAGCTCAGGGGGCATAGGGTCGAAGGAGACCCAGTACTTC
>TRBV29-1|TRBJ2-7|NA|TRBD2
CSAGDYYEQYF
TGCAGCGCGGGGGACTACTACGAGCAGTACTTC
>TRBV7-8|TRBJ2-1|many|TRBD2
CASSLGLVSGSYNEQFF
TGTGCCAGCAGCTTAGGCCTAGTGAGCGGGAGCTACAATGAGCAGTTCTTC
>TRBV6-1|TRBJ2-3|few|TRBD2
CASSRKLAGGYPDTQYF
TGTGCCAGCAGTCGTAAACTAGCGGGGGGCTACCCAGATACGCAGTATTTT
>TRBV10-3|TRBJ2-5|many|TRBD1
CAISESTGIGETQYF
TGTGCCATCAGTGAATCGACAGGGATAGGAGAGACCCAGTACTTC
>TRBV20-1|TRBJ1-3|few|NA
CSARGRSLLPGNTIYF
TGCAGTGCTAGAGGTCGGTCCCTTCTACCAGGAAACACCATATATTTT
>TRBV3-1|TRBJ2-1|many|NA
CASSQAGSSYNEQFF
TGTGCCAGCAGCCAAGCGGGGAGCTCCTACAATGAGCAGTTCTTC
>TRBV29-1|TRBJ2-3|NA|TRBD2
CSAVLAGVGDTQYF
TGCAGCGCCGTACTAGCGGGAGTAGGTGATACGCAGTATTTT
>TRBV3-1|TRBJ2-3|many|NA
CASSQDGPWDTQYF
TGTGCCAGCAGCCAAGACGGGCCATGGGATACGCAGTATTTT
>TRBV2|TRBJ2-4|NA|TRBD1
CASRQDRSLWNIQYF
TGTGCCAGCCGTCAGGACAGGTCTTTATGGAACATTCAGTACTTC
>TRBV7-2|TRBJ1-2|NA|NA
CASSLYRAGYTF
TGTGCCAGCAGCCTATACAGGGCGGGCTACACCTTC
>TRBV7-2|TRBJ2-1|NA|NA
CASSMTSWEQFF
TGTGCCAGCAGCATGACTAGTTGGGAGCAGTTCTTC
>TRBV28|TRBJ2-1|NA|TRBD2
CASSTYSGRASNEQFF
TGTGCCAGCAGCACTTATAGCGGGAGGGCCTCCAATGAGCAGTTCTTC
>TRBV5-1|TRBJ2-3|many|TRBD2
CASTNSGITDTQYF
TGCGCCAGTACCAATAGCGGGATTACAGATACGCAGTATTTT
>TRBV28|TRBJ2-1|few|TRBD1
CASSSTGGGYNEQFF
TGTGCCAGCAGCTCAACAGGGGGTGGCTACAATGAGCAGTTCTTC
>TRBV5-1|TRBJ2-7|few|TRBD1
CASSLTTGDRGLSSYEQYF
TGCGCCAGCAGCTTGACAACCGGGGACAGGGGGCTAAGCTCCTACGAGCAGTACTTC
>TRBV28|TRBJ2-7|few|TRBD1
CASSYRGPWSYEQYF
TGTGCCAGCAGTTACAGGGGGCCTTGGTCCTACGAGCAGTACTTC
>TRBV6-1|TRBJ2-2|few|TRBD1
CASGGDRVKTGELFF
TGTGCCAGCGGGGGGGACAGGGTAAAGACCGGGGAGCTGTTTTTT
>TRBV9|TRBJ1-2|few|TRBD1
CASSPGTVEGYTF
TGTGCCAGCAGCCCTGGGACAGTTGAGGGCTACACCTTC
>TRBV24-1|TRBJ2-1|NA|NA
CATIKDNEQFF
TGTGCCACCATTAAGGACAATGAGCAGTTCTTC
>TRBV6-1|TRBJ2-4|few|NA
CASMGVSNIQYF
TGTGCCAGCATGGGGGTCTCAAACATTCAGTACTTC
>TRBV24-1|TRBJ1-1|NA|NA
CATSGSGGTEAFF
TGTGCCACCAGTGGGTCGGGGGGAACTGAAGCTTTCTTT
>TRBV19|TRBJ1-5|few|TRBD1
CASSRLGQGNQPQHF
TGTGCCAGTAGTAGGTTGGGACAGGGCAATCAGCCCCAGCATTTT
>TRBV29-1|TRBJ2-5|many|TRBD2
CSVEFTPGLAGKVREETQYF
TGCAGCGTTGAATTCACTCCGGGACTAGCGGGGAAAGTAAGGGAAGAGACCCAGTACTTC